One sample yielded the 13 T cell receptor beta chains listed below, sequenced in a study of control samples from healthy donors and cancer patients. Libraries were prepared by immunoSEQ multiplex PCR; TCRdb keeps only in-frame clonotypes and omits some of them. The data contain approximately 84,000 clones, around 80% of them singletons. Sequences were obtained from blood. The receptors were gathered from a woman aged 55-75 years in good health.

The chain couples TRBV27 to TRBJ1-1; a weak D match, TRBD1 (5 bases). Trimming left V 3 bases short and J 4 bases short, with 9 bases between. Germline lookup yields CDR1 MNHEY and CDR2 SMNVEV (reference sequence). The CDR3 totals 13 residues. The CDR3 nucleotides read TGTGCCAGCAGTTTCTGGGGGGGCACTGAAGCTTTCTTT. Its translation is CASSFWGGTEAFF.

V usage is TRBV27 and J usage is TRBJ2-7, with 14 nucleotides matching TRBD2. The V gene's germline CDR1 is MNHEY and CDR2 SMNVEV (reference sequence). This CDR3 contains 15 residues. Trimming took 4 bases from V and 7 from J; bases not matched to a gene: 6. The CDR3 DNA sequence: TGTGCCAGCAGTTCCGGGACTAGCGGGAGACAAGAGCAGTACTTC. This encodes CASSSGTSGRQEQYF.

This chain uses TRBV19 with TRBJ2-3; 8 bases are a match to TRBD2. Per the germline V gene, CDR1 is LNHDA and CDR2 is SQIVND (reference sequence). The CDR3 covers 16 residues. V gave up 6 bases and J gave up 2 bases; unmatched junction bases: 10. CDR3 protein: CASRSSGRSLTDTQYF. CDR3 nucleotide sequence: TGTGCCAGTAGATCTAGCGGGCGCAGTCTCACAGATACGCAGTATTTT.

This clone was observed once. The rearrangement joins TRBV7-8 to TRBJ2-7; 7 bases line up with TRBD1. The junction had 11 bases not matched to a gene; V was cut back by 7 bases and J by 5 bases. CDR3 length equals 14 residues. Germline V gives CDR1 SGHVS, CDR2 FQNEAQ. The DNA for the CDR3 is TGTGCCAGCAAATTACGACAGGGAGACCACGAGCAGTACTTC. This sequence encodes CASKLRQGDHEQYF.

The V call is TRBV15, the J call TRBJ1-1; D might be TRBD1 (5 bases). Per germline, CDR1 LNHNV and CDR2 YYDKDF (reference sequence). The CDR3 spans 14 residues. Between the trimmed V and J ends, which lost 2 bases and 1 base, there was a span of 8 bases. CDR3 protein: CATSRLGTNTEAFF. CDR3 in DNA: TGTGCCACCAGCAGACTTGGGACGAACACTGAAGCTTTCTTT.

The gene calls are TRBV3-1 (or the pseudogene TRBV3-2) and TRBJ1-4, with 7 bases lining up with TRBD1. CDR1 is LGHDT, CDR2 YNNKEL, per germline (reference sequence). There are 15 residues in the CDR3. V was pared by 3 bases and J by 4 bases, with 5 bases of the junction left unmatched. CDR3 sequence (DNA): TGTGCCAGCAGCCACCCGACAGGGATTAATGAAAAACTGTTTTTT. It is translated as CASSHPTGINEKLFF.

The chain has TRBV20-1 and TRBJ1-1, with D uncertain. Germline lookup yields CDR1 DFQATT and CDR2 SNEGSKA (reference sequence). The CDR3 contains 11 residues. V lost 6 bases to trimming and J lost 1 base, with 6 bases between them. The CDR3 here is CSAPENTEAFF. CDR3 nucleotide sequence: TGCAGTGCCCCCGAGAACACTGAAGCTTTCTTT.

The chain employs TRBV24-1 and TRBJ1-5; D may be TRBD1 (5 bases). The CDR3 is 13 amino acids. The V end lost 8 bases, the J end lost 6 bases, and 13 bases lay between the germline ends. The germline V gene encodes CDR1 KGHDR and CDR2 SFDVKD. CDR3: CATKAGTGQPQHF. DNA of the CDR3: TGTGCCACCAAAGCGGGGACTGGTCAGCCCCAGCATTTT.

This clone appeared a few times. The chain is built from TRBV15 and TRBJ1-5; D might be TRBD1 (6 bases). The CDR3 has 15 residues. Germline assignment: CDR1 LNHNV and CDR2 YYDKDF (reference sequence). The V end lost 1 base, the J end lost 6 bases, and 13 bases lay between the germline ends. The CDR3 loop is CATSRGGQIVQPQHF. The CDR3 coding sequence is TGTGCCACCAGCAGAGGCGGACAGATTGTTCAGCCCCAGCATTTT.

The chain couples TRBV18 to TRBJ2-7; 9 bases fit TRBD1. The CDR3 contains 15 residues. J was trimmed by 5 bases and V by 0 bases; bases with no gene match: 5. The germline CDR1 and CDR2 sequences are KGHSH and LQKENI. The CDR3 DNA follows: TGTGCCAGCTCACCACCCGGACAGGGGAGGCACGAGCAGTACTTC. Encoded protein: CASSPPGQGRHEQYF. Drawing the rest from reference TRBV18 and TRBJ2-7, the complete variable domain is NAGVMQNPRHLVRRRGQEARLRCSPMKGHSHVYWYRQLPEEGLKFMVYLQKENIIDESGMPKERFSAEFPKEGPSILRIQQVVRGDSAAYFCASSPPGQGRHEQYFGPGTRLTVT.

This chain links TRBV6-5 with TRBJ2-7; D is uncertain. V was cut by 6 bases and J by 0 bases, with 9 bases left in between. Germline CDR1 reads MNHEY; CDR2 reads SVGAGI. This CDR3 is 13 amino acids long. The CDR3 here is CASSPTPSYEQYF. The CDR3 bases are TGTGCCAGCAGCCCAACCCCCTCCTACGAGCAGTACTTC.

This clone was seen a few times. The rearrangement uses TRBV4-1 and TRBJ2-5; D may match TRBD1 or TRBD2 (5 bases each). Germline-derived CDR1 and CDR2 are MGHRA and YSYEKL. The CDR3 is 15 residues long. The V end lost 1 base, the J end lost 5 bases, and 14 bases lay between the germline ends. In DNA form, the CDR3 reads TGCGCCAGCAGCCAAGTGGGGACCTCTTGGGAGACCCAGTACTTC. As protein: CASSQVGTSWETQYF.

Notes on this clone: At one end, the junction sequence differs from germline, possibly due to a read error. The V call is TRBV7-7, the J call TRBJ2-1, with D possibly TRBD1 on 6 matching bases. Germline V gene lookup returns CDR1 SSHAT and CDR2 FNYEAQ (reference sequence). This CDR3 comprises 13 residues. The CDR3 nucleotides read TGTGCTAGCAGTTCGACGTACAGGGATGAGCAGTTCTTC. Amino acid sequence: CASSSTYRDEQFF.